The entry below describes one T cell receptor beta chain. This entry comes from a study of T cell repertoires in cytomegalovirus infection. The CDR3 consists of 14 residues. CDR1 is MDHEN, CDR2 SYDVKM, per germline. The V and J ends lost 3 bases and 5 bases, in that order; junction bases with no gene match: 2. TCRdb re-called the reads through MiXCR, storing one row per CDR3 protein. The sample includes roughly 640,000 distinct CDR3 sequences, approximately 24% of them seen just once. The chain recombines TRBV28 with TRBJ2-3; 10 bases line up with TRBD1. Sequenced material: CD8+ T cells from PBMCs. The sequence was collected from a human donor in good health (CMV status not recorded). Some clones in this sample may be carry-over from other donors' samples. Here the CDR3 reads CASSLTGGEDTQYF. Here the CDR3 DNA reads TGTGCCAGCAGTTTGACAGGGGGCGAAGATACGCAGTATTTT.